Below are 16 T cell receptor beta chains sequenced from a single sample in a study of blood T cell repertoires in COVID-19. Using immunoSEQ multiplex PCR, the repertoire was profiled, and TCRdb retains in-frame clones only, with some absent. The top ten clones hold about 5.3% of a sample with fewer than 70,000 clones, more than 60% of them seen once. The sample comprised peripheral blood. All receptors derive from a human donor in a cohort sampled during active COVID-19.

The chain has TRBV5-5 and TRBJ2-7; 7 nucleotides agree with TRBD2. Germline CDR1 reads SGHKS; CDR2 reads YYEKEE (reference sequence). V lost 4 bases, J lost 4 bases, and 11 bases stayed unmatched. The CDR3 runs 15 residues. CDR3: CASSPPGSGEYEQYF. For the CDR3, the DNA is TGTGCCAGCAGCCCCCCGGGGAGCGGGGAATACGAGCAGTACTTC.

The genes are TRBV5-1 and TRBJ2-7; 10 bases match TRBD1. In germline, CDR1 is SGHRS, CDR2 YFSETQ. This CDR3 has 16 residues. V lost 4 bases, J lost 4 bases, and 11 bases stayed unmatched. CDR3 coding DNA: TGCGCCAGCAGCGAAACACCGGGACAGGGGCGATACGAGCAGTACTTC. Protein product: CASSETPGQGRYEQYF.

This chain joins TRBV7-9 and TRBJ1-3; 9 nucleotides align to TRBD1. The CDR3 is 16 residues long. CDR1 SEHNR and CDR2 FQNEAQ come from the germline V gene (reference sequence). The trim removed 2 bases at V and 3 bases at J, leaving 5 bases unmatched. The chain's CDR3 is CASSLRRDRDGNTIYF. CDR3 nucleotides: TGTGCCAGCAGCTTACGCCGGGACAGGGATGGAAACACCATATATTTT.

This clone was counted a single time. The rearrangement joins TRBV23-1 to TRBJ1-5, with D perhaps TRBD1 (6 bases). TRBV23-1 is an ORF for which the function is uncertain. V dropped 2 bases and J dropped 2 bases, with 13 bases sitting between them. The CDR3 covers 16 residues. This CDR3 reads CASSQMGHWGNQPQHF. In nucleotides, the CDR3 is TGCGCCAGCAGTCAAATGGGACATTGGGGCAATCAGCCCCAGCATTTT.

This chain uses TRBV6-5 with TRBJ2-3; D gene unclear. With 6 bases removed from V and 1 base from J, the gap between germline ends came to 14 bases. The CDR3 totals 15 residues. Germline V lookup: CDR1 MNHEY, CDR2 SVGAGI. CDR3 protein: CASRPLSSGTDTQYF. The CDR3 nucleotides are TGTGCCAGCAGGCCCCTGAGTTCGGGCACAGATACGCAGTATTTT.

The rearrangement joins TRBV5-1 to TRBJ2-7; 7 bases are shared with TRBD2. Germline V gene lookup returns CDR1 SGHRS and CDR2 YFSETQ. Trimming took 0 bases from V and 1 from J; bases not matched to a gene: 7. CDR3 length: 16 residues. CDR3 DNA: TGCGCCAGCAGCTTGGGGACTAGACTGTCTTCCTACGAGCAGTACTTC. Its translation: CASSLGTRLSSYEQYF.

The chain is built from TRBV7-9 and TRBJ2-7; the match to TRBD1 covers 11 bases. J gave up 6 bases and V 1 base, and 8 bases lay outside the gene matches. Germline V gene lookup returns CDR1 SEHNR and CDR2 FQNEAQ (reference sequence). The CDR3 has 16 amino acids. This chain's CDR3 is CASSLGVRTGGGEQYF. CDR3 nucleotide sequence: TGTGCCAGCAGCTTAGGGGTTCGGACAGGGGGCGGCGAGCAGTACTTC.

This clone was detected only once. The rearrangement links TRBV7-2 to TRBJ2-7; 9 nucleotides match TRBD2. The CDR3 consists of 14 residues. The J segment lost 7 bases and the V segment lost 1 base, leaving 5 bases of the junction unmatched. Germline lookup yields CDR1 SGHTA and CDR2 FQGNSA. CDR3 DNA sequence: TGTGCCAGCAGCTTAGAGGGCGGGAGGGGTGAGCAGTACTTC. This gives the protein CASSLEGGRGEQYF. Supplemented by reference TRBV7-2 and TRBJ2-7, the full variable domain reads GAGVSQSPSNKVTEKGKDVELRCDPISGHTALYWYRQSLGQGLEFLIYFQGNSAPDKSGLPSDRFSAERTGGSVSTLTIQRTQQEDSAVYLCASSLEGGRGEQYFGPGTRLTVT.

The chain is built from TRBV19 and TRBJ2-7, with 11 bases identical to TRBD1. The CDR3 contains 15 residues. V shed 6 bases and J 4 bases; nucleotides not matched to a gene: 8. Per the germline V gene, CDR1 is LNHDA and CDR2 is SQIVND (reference sequence). DNA of the CDR3: TGTGCCAGTAGCCAACCGGGACAGGGGGGATACGAGCAGTACTTC. Amino acids: CASSQPGQGGYEQYF.

V and J are TRBV6-6 and TRBJ2-1; the match to TRBD1 covers 8 bases. Trimming cost V 8 bases and J 8 bases; bases outside gene matches: 8. In germline, CDR1 is MNHNY, CDR2 SVGAGI (reference sequence). The length of the CDR3 is 13 residues. The CDR3 reads CASAGGAVHEQFF. In nucleotides, the CDR3 is TGTGCCAGCGCAGGGGGCGCGGTCCATGAGCAGTTCTTC.

The chain links TRBV19 to TRBJ2-7; tentative D call: TRBD1 (5 bases). Germline-derived CDR1 and CDR2 are LNHDA and SQIVND (reference sequence). The CDR3 runs to 15 residues. V gave up 4 bases and J gave up 0 bases, with 13 bases separating them. CDR3 sequence: CASSNGAASSYEQYF. The CDR3 DNA is TGTGCCAGTAGTAATGGGGCGGCGAGCTCCTACGAGCAGTACTTC.

This sequence joins TRBV24-1 and TRBJ1-2; D is undetermined. CDR3 length: 14 residues. CDR1 KGHDR and CDR2 SFDVKD come from the germline V gene. V was shortened by 1 base and J by 0 bases, with 5 bases between the two germline ends. The CDR3 sequence is CATSDFQSNYGYTF. The CDR3 region has the DNA TGTGCCACCAGTGATTTTCAGTCTAACTATGGCTACACCTTC.

The V call is TRBV30, the J call TRBJ2-7, with a weak D call TRBD1 (7 bases). Germline V gives CDR1 GTSNPN, CDR2 SVGIG (reference sequence). V was trimmed by 0 bases and J by 4 bases, leaving 16 bases between them. The CDR3 length is 15 residues. The CDR3 DNA sequence: TGTGCCTGGAGTGTACTGGAGGGGGCGAAGTACGAGCAGTACTTC. Translation: CAWSVLEGAKYEQYF.

This clone was seen just once. This sequence joins TRBV21-1 and TRBJ1-2; TRBD1 is the table's D call, not checked against the DNA. TRBV21-1 is assigned pseudogene status. This CDR3 has 22 amino acids. The chain's CDR3 is CASSKEDRLTMAQGGANYGYTF. The CDR3 coding sequence is TGTGCCAGCAGCAAAGAGGACAGACTAACTATGGCTCAAGGTGGGGCTAACTATGGCTACACCTTC.

The rearrangement links TRBV18 to TRBJ1-4, with no clear D. The CDR3 contains 16 residues. CDR1 is KGHSH, CDR2 LQKENI, per germline. The V end lost 1 base, the J end lost 5 bases, and 14 bases lay between the germline ends. CDR3 nucleotide sequence: TGTGCCAGCTCACCACTCGGGAACAGACAAAATGAAAAACTGTTTTTT. Its protein product is CASSPLGNRQNEKLFF. Looking up the rest from reference TRBV18 and TRBJ1-4 gives the full variable domain: NAGVMQNPRHLVRRRGQEARLRCSPMKGHSHVYWYRQLPEEGLKFMVYLQKENIIDESGMPKERFSAEFPKEGPSILRIQQVVRGDSAAYFCASSPLGNRQNEKLFFGSGTQLSVL.

This clone was detected only a few times. This chain links TRBV2 with TRBJ2-7; TRBD2 aligns across 8 bases. The CDR3 spans 14 residues. In germline, CDR1 is SNHLY, CDR2 FYNNEI. Trimming cost V 4 bases and J 5 bases; bases outside gene matches: 7. DNA of the CDR3: TGTGCCAGCAGTGCGCAGCGGGAGTATCACGAGCAGTACTTC. The encoded protein is CASSAQREYHEQYF.